The 25 T cell receptor beta chains reported below all come from one sample, sequenced in a study of Ad26.COV2.S vaccination and SARS-CoV-2 variants. TCRdb's table, derived via immunoSEQ multiplex PCR, lists solely in-frame clones and lacks some. The data contain around 270,000 clones, around 88% of them singletons. The treatment denotes: around 19 received Ad26.COV2.S at low or high dose, single or two shots; several received placebo; per-sample allocation not given. Samples came from day 63 after the first vaccine or placebo injection. The source was peripheral blood, collected in a trial of Ad26.COV2.S vaccine versus placebo. These receptors were collected from a person between 18 and 65 years old who received the Ad26.COV2.S COVID-19 vaccine or a placebo.

This clone was detected only once. The V and J genes are TRBV4-2 and TRBJ2-3; a possible D gene is TRBD2 (6 bases). The CDR3 spans 17 residues. CDR1 LGHNA and CDR2 YNFKEQ come from the germline V gene. Trimming left V 2 bases short and J 2 bases short, with 17 bases between. The CDR3 DNA follows: TGTGCCAGCAGCCAAAGTTTCCGTGCGGGAAACACAGATACGCAGTATTTT. Its protein product is CASSQSFRAGNTDTQYF.

Notes on this clone: In the same sample, other DNA sequences code for this CDR3. The chain combines TRBV24-1 with TRBJ2-5, with 9 bases aligning to TRBD1. Germline V gene data show CDR1 as KGHDR and CDR2 as SFDVKD. Trimming removed 7 bases from V and 2 bases from J; junction bases left unmatched: 1. The CDR3 has 13 residues. The CDR3 loop reads CATSGTGQETQYF. In DNA, the CDR3 is TGTGCCACCAGCGGGACAGGGCAAGAGACCCAGTACTTC.

This clone was counted only a few times. The chain joins TRBV19 to TRBJ1-6; 9 bases align to TRBD1. The CDR3 spans 15 residues. V was pared by 8 bases and J by 6 bases, with 8 bases of the junction left unmatched. Germline CDR1 and CDR2: LNHDA and SQIVND (reference sequence). The CDR3 DNA follows: TGTGCCAGTCAAACACAACAGGGGGCTAATTCACCCCTCCACTTT. This encodes CASQTQQGANSPLHF.

This chain links TRBV7-9 with TRBJ1-4, with D tentatively TRBD1 (6 bases). Germline V gives CDR1 SEHNR, CDR2 FQNEAQ (reference sequence). This CDR3 is 15 amino acids long. The V and J ends lost 5 bases and 5 bases respectively, with 15 bases between them. CDR3 bases: TGTGCCAGCAGCCACTATACAGGGAGAAATGAAAAACTGTTTTTT. It encodes CASSHYTGRNEKLFF.

The chain links TRBV4-2 to TRBJ2-5; D unclear. Trimming cost V 4 bases and J 1 base, with 7 bases left between them. Per the germline V gene, CDR1 is LGHNA and CDR2 is YNFKEQ. The CDR3 length is 13 residues. CDR3 protein: CASSPSSQETQYF. The CDR3, as DNA: TGTGCCAGCAGCCCCTCGTCCCAAGAGACCCAGTACTTC.

The chain uses TRBV27 and TRBJ2-1; D might be TRBD1 (6 bases). The CDR3 consists of 16 residues. Germline CDR1 is MNHEY and CDR2 is SMNVEV (reference sequence). Between the trimmed V and J ends, which lost 2 bases and 5 bases, there was a span of 16 bases. CDR3 in DNA: TGTGCCAGCAGTTTAGACTCAAGGGGGTTTCACAATGAGCAGTTCTTC. Translation: CASSLDSRGFHNEQFF.

V usage is TRBV5-4 and J usage is TRBJ2-3; a possible D gene is TRBD1 (6 bases). The CDR3 loop spans 15 amino acids. Trimming left V 0 bases short and J 0 bases short, with 8 bases between. In germline, CDR1 is SGHNT, CDR2 YYREEE (reference sequence). The CDR3 spells CASSLDQGSTDTQYF. The CDR3 DNA reads TGTGCCAGCAGCTTGGACCAGGGGAGCACAGATACGCAGTATTTT. The full variable domain, its missing parts supplied by reference TRBV5-4 and TRBJ2-3, is ETGVTQSPTHLIKTRGQQVTLRCSSQSGHNTVSWYQQALGQGPQFIFQYYREEENGRGNFPPRFSGLQFPNYSSELNVNALELDDSALYLCASSLDQGSTDTQYFGPGTRLTVL.

The chain couples TRBV9 to TRBJ1-6; D remains ambiguous. The germline V gene has CDR1 SGDLS and CDR2 YYNGEE. The ends were cut back, 0 bases at V and 7 bases at J, with 8 bases in the middle. The CDR3 totals 14 residues. This CDR3 reads CASSVEVGNSPLHF. The DNA for the CDR3 is TGTGCCAGCAGCGTAGAGGTAGGGAATTCACCCCTCCACTTT.

This chain uses TRBV27 with TRBJ1-5; 7 positions agree with TRBD1. The CDR3 is made up of 14 amino acids. V shed 3 bases and J 4 bases; nucleotides not matched to a gene: 3. CDR1 MNHEY and CDR2 SMNVEV come from the germline V gene (reference sequence). The CDR3 loop is CASSFRDRNQPQHF. CDR3 in DNA: TGTGCCAGCAGTTTCCGGGACAGAAATCAGCCCCAGCATTTT.

This chain links TRBV6-2 or TRBV6-3 with TRBJ2-7; 13 bases align to TRBD2. This CDR3 is built from 15 residues. Losses at the gene ends were 6 bases for V and 3 bases for J; bases not matched to a gene: 5. Germline assignment: CDR1 MNHEY and CDR2 SVGEGT. The CDR3 loop reads CASSLTSGGLYEQYF. The CDR3 nucleotides read TGTGCCAGCAGCTTGACTAGCGGGGGGCTCTACGAGCAGTACTTC.

This chain joins TRBV19 and TRBJ1-4, with 8 bases matching TRBD1. Trimming removed 6 bases from V and 5 bases from J; junction bases left unmatched: 5. The CDR3 contains 14 residues. Looked up from germline, CDR1 is LNHDA and CDR2 is SQIVND (reference sequence). The chain's CDR3 is CASRLGQGNEKLFF. The CDR3 DNA sequence: TGTGCCAGTAGGCTAGGACAGGGAAATGAAAAACTGTTTTTT.

This sequence joins TRBV5-1 and TRBJ1-1; the D gene is possibly TRBD1 (5 bases). The V end was cut by 4 bases, the J end by 2 bases, with 18 bases between. This CDR3 is built from 16 residues. Germline values: CDR1 SGHRS, CDR2 YFSETQ. CDR3 bases: TGCGCCAGCAGCCGAATCCGGACAAGAAGCAACACTGAAGCTTTCTTT. Amino acid sequence: CASSRIRTRSNTEAFF.

The chain uses TRBV7-2 and TRBJ1-5; TRBD1 matches 8 bases. Germline V gene sequence: CDR1 SGHTA, CDR2 FQGNSA. Trimming took 5 bases from V and 7 from J; bases not matched to a gene: 10. The CDR3 runs 15 residues. This CDR3 reads CASSAVTGAGQPQHF. The CDR3 DNA is TGTGCCAGCAGCGCCGTGACAGGGGCAGGCCAGCCCCAGCATTTT. The full variable domain, in which reference TRBV7-2 and TRBJ1-5 provide the parts outside the CDR3, is GAGVSQSPSNKVTEKGKDVELRCDPISGHTALYWYRQSLGQGLEFLIYFQGNSAPDKSGLPSDRFSAERTGGSVSTLTIQRTQQEDSAVYLCASSAVTGAGQPQHFGDGTRLSIL.

The genes are TRBV4-2 and TRBJ2-3, with 10 bases lining up with TRBD1. The CDR3 runs 14 residues. CDR1 is LGHNA and CDR2 is YNFKEQ in the germline V gene. V lost 4 bases to trimming and J lost 8 bases; unmatched junction nucleotides: 6. In nucleotides, the CDR3 is TGTGCCAGCAGCCCGGACAGGGGGGTGGGTACGCAGTATTTT. This codes for CASSPDRGVGTQYF.

The chain carries TRBV18 and TRBJ2-4; D uncertain. There are 14 residues in the CDR3. Trimming stripped 0 bases from V and 5 bases from J, with 8 bases between. Germline loops: CDR1 KGHSH, CDR2 LQKENI. CDR3 sequence reads: CASSPPASQNIQYF. The CDR3 coding sequence is TGTGCCAGCTCACCACCCGCCAGCCAAAACATTCAGTACTTC.

V is TRBV6-2 or TRBV6-3 and J is TRBJ2-5; TRBD2 aligns across 13 bases. The CDR3 is made up of 18 amino acids. Germline V lookup: CDR1 MNHEY, CDR2 SVGEGT. Trimming cost V 6 bases and J 4 bases; bases outside gene matches: 14. The CDR3 here is CASSLNGWRLAGGETQYF. CDR3 nucleotide sequence: TGTGCCAGCAGCCTCAATGGGTGGCGACTAGCGGGGGGAGAGACCCAGTACTTC.

The rearrangement links TRBV5-1 to TRBJ2-1, with 13 nucleotides matching TRBD2. From germline, CDR1 is SGHRS and CDR2 YFSETQ. V lost 0 bases to trimming and J lost 3 bases; unmatched junction nucleotides: 0. The CDR3 spans 16 residues. Here the CDR3 reads CASSLGTSGGYNEQFF. The CDR3 DNA follows: TGCGCCAGCAGCTTGGGGACTAGCGGGGGCTACAATGAGCAGTTCTTC.

The gene calls are TRBV7-2 and TRBJ2-1; D remains unclear. The CDR3 has 14 residues. The germline V and J ends were trimmed by 1 base and 3 bases, with 7 bases remaining between them. CDR1 is SGHTA and CDR2 is FQGNSA in the germline V gene. CDR3 sequence: CASSLEVVYNEQFF. The DNA of the CDR3 is TGTGCCAGCAGCTTAGAAGTAGTCTACAATGAGCAGTTCTTC.

J is TRBJ1-2 and V is TRBV25-1; 7 positions match TRBD1. CDR1 and CDR2 (germline): MGHDK, SYGVNS. The CDR3 sequence is 13 residues long. The ends lost 3 bases at V and 6 bases at J; junction bases unmatched: 4. DNA for the CDR3: TGTGCCAGCAGTGATTCGGACAGGAATGGCTACACCTTC. It specifies CASSDSDRNGYTF.

V is TRBV13 and J is TRBJ2-7, with 8 bases aligning to TRBD1. Germline trimming cut 4 bases from V and 5 bases from J; bases unmatched to any gene: 4. Germline-derived CDR1 and CDR2 are PRHDT and FYEKMQ (reference sequence). The CDR3 consists of 13 residues. CDR3 sequence reads: CASSSGQGNEQYF. CDR3 bases: TGTGCCAGCAGCTCAGGACAGGGCAACGAGCAGTACTTC.

The chain uses TRBV7-9 and TRBJ1-1, with 7 bases lining up with TRBD1. The trim removed 5 bases at V and 4 bases at J, leaving 7 bases unmatched. Germline lookup yields CDR1 SEHNR and CDR2 FQNEAQ (reference sequence). This CDR3 spans 14 amino acids. The CDR3 coding sequence is TGTGCCAGCAGCCCTCGACAGGGAACCACTGAAGCTTTCTTT. The encoded protein is CASSPRQGTTEAFF.

The chain links TRBV27 to TRBJ2-1; no reliable D call. CDR1 MNHEY and CDR2 SMNVEV come from the germline V gene (reference sequence). V was pared by 1 base and J by 1 base, with 8 bases between. CDR3 size: 15 residues. For the CDR3, the DNA is TGTGCCAGCAGTTTATTTGGGGAATCCTACAATGAGCAGTTCTTC. Protein sequence: CASSLFGESYNEQFF.

The CDR3 loop reads CASSLTTGGPNTQYF. The CDR3 nucleotides are TGTGCCAGCAGCTTAACTACGGGAGGGCCCAATACGCAGTATTTT. The V gene is TRBV7-3, the J gene TRBJ2-3; 8 nucleotides match TRBD2. The V segment lost 0 bases and the J segment 7 bases; nucleotides outside the gene matches: 6. The CDR3 consists of 15 residues. Germline lookup yields CDR1 SGHTA and CDR2 FQGTGA.

Notes on this clone: Other DNA sequences of this sample code for an identical CDR3. The chain couples TRBV7-9 to TRBJ1-2, with D perhaps TRBD1 (5 bases). The CDR3 has 14 amino acids. CDR1 is SEHNR and CDR2 is FQNEAQ in the germline V gene (reference sequence). V shed 0 bases and J shed 2 bases, with 7 bases lying between them. The CDR3, as DNA: TGTGCCAGCAGCTTAGCCGGGGGGAACTATGGCTACACCTTC. Its protein is CASSLAGGNYGYTF.

The rearrangement uses TRBV4-3 and TRBJ1-2; the D gene is possibly TRBD1 (6 bases). Germline CDR1 is LGHNA and CDR2 is YSLEER. The CDR3 length is 17 residues. V was cut by 1 base and J by 3 bases, with 18 bases left in between. CDR3 DNA: TGCGCCAGCAGCCAAGGCCTGCTTTCCAGGGGAGACTATGGCTACACCTTC. It translates to CASSQGLLSRGDYGYTF.